Presented here are 27 T cell receptor beta chains from one specimen sequenced in a study of CD8 T cells in ankylosing spondylitis. TCRdb fed the 5' RACE reads into MiXCR, producing one record per CDR3 protein. The sample consists of 450,000 to 550,000 distinct CDR3 sequences, about 5% of them appearing once. Findings of the study overall: The study identified a TCR beta motif of eight highly homologous variants that appeared characteristic of ankylosing spondylitis blood.

No antigen has been assigned to these receptors. Specimen: blood, either unsorted or a sorted T cell fraction (not recorded which). The receptors shown here come from a male donor with ankylosing spondylitis.

This clonotype was detected many times. The V gene is TRBV5-1, the J gene TRBJ2-7; D is undetermined. The CDR3 is made up of 14 amino acids. V was cut by 8 bases and J by 4 bases, with 19 bases left in between. The V gene's germline CDR1 is SGHRS and CDR2 YFSETQ. The CDR3 is CASQETPDTYEQYF. DNA for the CDR3: TGCGCCAGTCAAGAGACACCCGACACTTACGAGCAGTACTTC.

V gene TRBV7-9 combines with J gene TRBJ2-5; 7 bases map to TRBD2. The CDR3 consists of 14 residues. Germline CDR1 reads SEHNR; CDR2 reads FQNEAQ (reference sequence). J gave up 1 base and V 6 bases, and 5 bases lay outside the gene matches. CDR3 bases: TGTGCCAGCAGGTCTAGCGGCCCCCAAGAGACCCAGTACTTC. This gives the protein CASRSSGPQETQYF.

This clonotype occurred many times. The V call is TRBV11-1, the J call TRBJ2-2; D is possibly TRBD2 (5 bases). V was cut by 3 bases and J by 3 bases, with 14 bases left in between. This CDR3 region has 16 residues. In germline, CDR1 is SGHAT, CDR2 FQDESV (reference sequence). CDR3 protein: CASSFRGGGYTGELFF. The DNA for the CDR3 is TGTGCCAGCAGCTTCCGGGGTGGAGGTTACACCGGGGAGCTGTTTTTT.

This clonotype was recorded at least ten times. The chain carries TRBV27 and TRBJ2-3; 12 bases match TRBD2. CDR1 is MNHEY, CDR2 SMNVEV, per germline (reference sequence). The V and J ends lost 8 bases and 4 bases, in that order; junction bases with no gene match: 7. This CDR3 is 15 amino acids long. In DNA, the CDR3 is TGTGCCAGCCAACGACTAGCGGGAGTTGCAGATACGCAGTATTTT. This translates into CASQRLAGVADTQYF.

The genes are TRBV7-6 and TRBJ2-5; 10 bases fit TRBD2. The CDR3 extends over 20 amino acids. Losses at the gene ends were 5 bases for V and 5 bases for J; bases not matched to a gene: 23. Germline V gene lookup returns CDR1 SGHVS and CDR2 FNYEAQ. The CDR3 reads CASSLQSDLGAGGPRETQYF. In nucleotides, the CDR3 is TGTGCCAGCAGCCTACAATCCGATTTAGGAGCGGGAGGGCCGAGGGAGACCCAGTACTTC. The full variable domain, its missing parts supplied by reference TRBV7-6 and TRBJ2-5, is GAGVSQSPRYKVTKRGQDVALRCDPISGHVSLYWYRQALGQGPEFLTYFNYEAQQDKSGLPNDRFSAERPEGSISTLTIQRTEQRDSAMYRCASSLQSDLGAGGPRETQYFGPGTRLLVL.

The J gene is TRBJ1-1, the V gene TRBV7-9; D uncertain. V was trimmed by 2 bases and J by 5 bases, leaving 6 bases between them. The CDR3 runs 12 residues. The germline gives CDR1 SEHNR, CDR2 FQNEAQ (reference sequence). The CDR3 DNA sequence: TGTGCCAGCAGCTTAACAGCGACTGAAGCTTTCTTT. It specifies CASSLTATEAFF.

This clonotype was observed a handful of times. The CDR3 region has the DNA TGTGCCAGCAGCTTACCCCGGGGAGCAGGCCTCACAGATACGCAGTATTTT. This translates into CASSLPRGAGLTDTQYF. The chain links TRBV7-9 to TRBJ2-3; TRBD2 is a possible D gene (5 bases). V shed 2 bases and J shed 2 bases, with 17 bases lying between them. Germline values: CDR1 SEHNR, CDR2 FQNEAQ (reference sequence). The CDR3 is made up of 17 amino acids.

This clonotype was seen more than once but under ten times. V usage is TRBV20-1 and J usage is TRBJ2-7, with D tentatively TRBD2 (6 bases). The length of the CDR3 is 15 residues. Germline V lookup: CDR1 DFQATT, CDR2 SNEGSKA (reference sequence). V shed 3 bases and J shed 0 bases, with 15 bases lying between them. The DNA of the CDR3 is TGCAGTGCTAGCCCGGAGGGGCTTCACTCCTACGAGCAGTACTTC. It encodes CSASPEGLHSYEQYF.

This clonotype came up many times. The chain recombines TRBV6-5 with TRBJ2-7; D unclear. Germline V CDR1 and CDR2: MNHEY, SVGAGI. The CDR3 has 12 amino acids. V dropped 2 bases and J dropped 7 bases, with 9 bases sitting between them. The CDR3 protein is CASSYPGSEQYF. CDR3 sequence (DNA): TGTGCCAGCAGTTACCCCGGGTCGGAGCAGTACTTC.

In this sample, this clonotype turned up a few times. The chain employs TRBV28 and TRBJ2-7, with D perhaps being TRBD1 or TRBD2 (6 bases each). Per germline, CDR1 MDHEN and CDR2 SYDVKM. The CDR3 extends over 16 amino acids. V was cut by 1 base and J by 1 base, with 14 bases left in between. The CDR3 nucleotides are TGTGCCAGCAGTTTATTTGGGGGCGCGGGGTCCTACGAGCAGTACTTC. Protein product: CASSLFGGAGSYEQYF.

This clonotype has a count of ten or more. The genes are TRBV5-1 and TRBJ1-6; 8 bases line up with TRBD1. With V trimmed by 3 bases and J by 10 bases, 12 bases remained unmatched. CDR1 and CDR2 from the germline V gene are SGHRS and YFSETQ. The CDR3 is made up of 16 amino acids. The CDR3 sequence: CASSSTPTGGVSPLHF. The CDR3 DNA follows: TGCGCCAGCAGCTCGACGCCTACAGGGGGAGTATCACCCCTCCACTTT.

This clonotype was recorded a few times. This chain uses TRBV4-2 with TRBJ1-5; D ambiguous. The CDR3 runs 13 residues. The germline CDR1 and CDR2 sequences are LGHNA and YNFKEQ. Trimming cost V 0 bases and J 5 bases, with 5 bases left between them. CDR3 in DNA: TGTGCCAGCAGCCAAGAACCTCATCAGCCCCAGCATTTT. Translated, it gives CASSQEPHQPQHF.

This clonotype occurred many times. The chain has TRBV29-1 and TRBJ2-1, with D uncertain. The ends were cut back, 6 bases at V and 6 bases at J, with 15 bases in the middle. Germline CDR1 reads SQVTM; CDR2 reads ANQGSEA. The CDR3 extends over 13 amino acids. The CDR3 coding sequence is TGCAGCGTCCATGCGGCAGCGCCCAATGAGCAGTTCTTC. Translating it yields CSVHAAAPNEQFF.

This clonotype appeared many times. This chain joins TRBV10-3 and TRBJ1-1, with a tentative D call TRBD1 (5 bases). Germline V gives CDR1 ENHRY, CDR2 SYGVKD. The ends were cut back, 5 bases at V and 5 bases at J, with 15 bases in the middle. The CDR3 is 14 amino acids. As DNA, the CDR3 is TGTGCCATCAGTTCGGGACCCTTGAGGACTGAAGCTTTCTTT. It translates to CAISSGPLRTEAFF.

This clonotype has at least ten counts. This rearrangement joins TRBV20-1 to TRBJ2-3, with 8 positions matching TRBD1. CDR3 length: 17 amino acids. J gave up 2 bases and V 0 bases, and 10 bases lay outside the gene matches. Germline CDR1 DFQATT, CDR2 SNEGSKA (reference sequence). The chain's CDR3 is CSAREAHGQGNTDTQYF. The CDR3, as DNA: TGCAGTGCTAGAGAAGCCCACGGACAGGGTAACACAGATACGCAGTATTTT.

The table lists this clonotype with a few counts. The V call is TRBV7-9, the J call TRBJ2-6; D tentatively reads TRBD1 or TRBD2 (5 bases each). The CDR3 extends over 15 amino acids. V was pared by 6 bases and J by 4 bases, with 13 bases between. Germline values: CDR1 SEHNR, CDR2 FQNEAQ (reference sequence). The CDR3 region is CASRTGPRGANVLTF. In DNA form, the CDR3 reads TGTGCCAGCAGAACGGGGCCTAGGGGGGCCAACGTCCTGACTTTC.

The genes are TRBV11-2 and TRBJ2-6; the D is unclear. In germline, CDR1 is SGHAT, CDR2 FQNNGV. CDR3 length: 18 amino acids. V was clipped by 5 bases and J by 0 bases, with 17 bases between them. CDR3 DNA: TGTGCCAGCAGCCGTCGACGGACCAGTAGCTCTGGGGCCAACGTCCTGACTTTC. It specifies CASSRRRTSSSGANVLTF.

There are many counts of this clonotype. The J gene is TRBJ2-5, the V gene TRBV5-1, with D tentatively TRBD1 (5 bases). Germline V gene data show CDR1 as SGHRS and CDR2 as YFSETQ. V was trimmed by 0 bases and J by 2 bases, leaving 11 bases between them. The CDR3 consists of 15 residues. The CDR3 loop reads CASSLAPQAQETQYF. The CDR3 nucleotides are TGCGCCAGCAGCTTGGCCCCACAGGCGCAAGAGACCCAGTACTTC.

The rearrangement links TRBV6-6 to TRBJ1-1; D uncertain. The length of the CDR3 is 12 residues. V shed 6 bases and J shed 7 bases, with 12 bases lying between them. Germline V gives CDR1 MNHNY, CDR2 SVGAGI (reference sequence). CDR3 region: CASRIELSEAFF. DNA of the CDR3: TGTGCCAGCAGGATAGAGTTGAGTGAAGCTTTCTTT.

This clonotype has only a few counts. A read error is possible here, since a much larger clone lies one base away. This chain joins TRBV20-1 and TRBJ2-5, with 7 bases matching TRBD2. CDR1 is DFQATT, CDR2 SNEGSKA, per germline (reference sequence). There are 16 residues in the CDR3. CDR3 region: CCARDVVAGLQETQYF. The CDR3 DNA is TGCTGTGCTAGAGATGTGGTAGCGGGCCTTCAAGAGACCCAGTACTTC.

Many counts were recorded for this clonotype. This rearrangement joins TRBV7-3 to TRBJ1-1, with 7 bases that match TRBD1. Germline lookup yields CDR1 SGHTA and CDR2 FQGTGA. J lost 4 bases, V lost 6 bases, and 5 bases had no gene match. There are 13 residues in the CDR3. For the CDR3, the DNA is TGTGCCAGCAGTAGGAACAGGGGCACTGAAGCTTTCTTT. Translating it yields CASSRNRGTEAFF.

This clonotype was counted ten times or more. V gene TRBV7-8 combines with J gene TRBJ2-2; D perhaps matches TRBD1 (6 bases). The CDR3 is 16 residues long. V lost 2 bases and J lost 10, with 20 bases in between. The germline V gene has CDR1 SGHVS and CDR2 FQNEAQ. The chain's CDR3 is CASSLFPGDRFEELFF. CDR3 nucleotide sequence: TGTGCCAGCAGCTTATTCCCAGGGGATAGGTTTGAGGAGCTGTTTTTT.

This clonotype came up many times. The rearrangement uses TRBV20-1 and TRBJ2-4, with D perhaps assigned TRBD1 or TRBD2 (5 bases each). Germline assignment: CDR1 DFQATT and CDR2 SNEGSKA (reference sequence). This CDR3 spans 15 amino acids. Here the CDR3 DNA reads TGCACCAAGGGGCCCTTTAGGGACGCCAAAAACATTCAGTACTTC. This gives the protein CTKGPFRDAKNIQYF.

The sample holds many counts of this clonotype. This chain joins TRBV4-3 and TRBJ2-1; D call uncertain. The CDR3 consists of 15 residues. Germline V CDR1 and CDR2: LGHNA, YSLEER. V lost 4 bases to trimming and J lost 2 bases, with 12 bases between them. The CDR3 DNA sequence: TGCGCCAGCAGCCGAGAGATCGGACCCTACAATGAGCAGTTCTTC. It is translated as CASSREIGPYNEQFF.

This clonotype has ten or more counts. J is TRBJ1-5 and V is TRBV7-6; D is possibly TRBD1 (6 bases). Germline V gene lookup returns CDR1 SGHVS and CDR2 FNYEAQ. Trimming left V 0 bases short and J 1 base short, with 13 bases between. The CDR3 totals 17 residues. CDR3 in DNA: TGTGCCAGCAGCTTAGCGCTGACGGGGGCGAGCAATCAGCCCCAGCATTTT. Translated: CASSLALTGASNQPQHF.

This clonotype was picked up many times. The chain links TRBV6-1 to TRBJ1-1, with a tentative D call TRBD1 (6 bases). This CDR3 is 14 amino acids long. The V and J ends lost 4 bases and 5 bases respectively, with 14 bases between them. In germline, CDR1 is MNHNS, CDR2 SASEGT. CDR3 DNA sequence: TGTGCCAGCAGTGCACAGGGTTATATTACTGAAGCTTTCTTT. Protein product: CASSAQGYITEAFF.

A few counts support this clonotype. The gene calls are TRBV7-8 and TRBJ1-2; TRBD1 agrees at 9 bases. The J segment lost 8 bases and the V segment lost 5 bases, leaving 12 bases of the junction unmatched. The CDR3 consists of 15 residues. Germline V gene data show CDR1 as SGHVS and CDR2 as FQNEAQ. The CDR3 protein is CASSDGQGTHWGYTF. CDR3 coding DNA: TGTGCCAGCAGCGACGGACAGGGGACCCATTGGGGCTACACCTTC.